The 32 T cell receptor beta chains below come from one sample, sequenced in a study of T cell responses to AZD1222 COVID-19 vaccine. The data were produced by immunoSEQ multiplex PCR, yet TCRdb's version contains in-frame clones alone and is incomplete. The sample lists fewer than 180,000 clones, about 95% occurring once. This specimen was peripheral blood, taken on day 0 of AZD1222 vaccination. All receptors derive from an adult in good health.

The V and J genes are TRBV4-1 and TRBJ1-2, with 7 bases that match TRBD1. This CDR3 spans 15 amino acids. V lost 10 bases and J lost 3; bases outside the gene matches: 14. Per the germline V gene, CDR1 is MGHRA and CDR2 is YSYEKL. The CDR3 DNA reads TGCGCCATCAGAATTACTCGGGGACAGCACTATGGCTACACCTTC. Amino acids: CAIRITRGQHYGYTF.

The chain has TRBV27 and TRBJ1-5; 7 nucleotides line up with TRBD1. The CDR3 spans 14 residues. Germline V gene data show CDR1 as MNHEY and CDR2 as SMNVEV (reference sequence). V gave up 5 bases and J gave up 4 bases; unmatched junction bases: 5. For the CDR3, the DNA is TGTGCCAGCAGTCGGACAGGTCCTAATCAGCCCCAGCATTTT. This gives the protein CASSRTGPNQPQHF.

The V and J genes are TRBV6-5 and TRBJ1-1, with a possible D match to TRBD1 (5 bases). This CDR3 contains 15 residues. V was trimmed by 2 bases and J by 1 base, leaving 11 bases between them. CDR1 is MNHEY, CDR2 SVGAGI, per germline. The CDR3 sequence: CASSYRGGGNTEAFF. The DNA for the CDR3 is TGTGCCAGCAGTTACCGCGGGGGGGGGAACACTGAAGCTTTCTTT.

The CDR3 DNA reads TGTGCCAGCAGCGTAGCTACCGGAGGCGATGAGCAGTTCTTC. It codes for CASSVATGGDEQFF. The rearrangement links TRBV9 to TRBJ2-1, with D maybe TRBD2 (5 bases). This CDR3 has 14 amino acids. The ends were cut back, 0 bases at V and 8 bases at J, with 12 bases in the middle. Germline CDR1 is SGDLS and CDR2 is YYNGEE. Supplemented by reference TRBV9 and TRBJ2-1, the full variable domain reads DSGVTQTPKHLITATGQRVTLRCSPRSGDLSVYWYQQSLDQGLQFLIQYYNGEERAKGNILERFSAQQFPDLHSELNLSSLELGDSALYFCASSVATGGDEQFFGPGTRLTVL.

This clone has only one observation. The rearrangement joins TRBV5-1 to TRBJ2-1; D is possibly TRBD1 (5 bases). This CDR3 is built from 11 residues. The germline V and J ends were trimmed by 0 bases and 16 bases, with 11 bases remaining between them. The germline gives CDR1 SGHRS, CDR2 YFSETQ. The CDR3 sequence: CASSLGGAIFF. CDR3 bases: TGCGCCAGCAGCTTGGGGGGCGCGATTTTCTTC.

The chain recombines TRBV7-2 with TRBJ1-2, with D unresolved. With 3 bases removed from V and 4 bases from J, the gap between germline ends came to 9 bases. Germline lookup yields CDR1 SGHTA and CDR2 FQGNSA. The length of the CDR3 is 13 residues. The CDR3 DNA is TGTGCCAGCAGCTTTGATGCGATCTATGGCTACACCTTC. This translates into CASSFDAIYGYTF. The full variable domain, in which reference TRBV7-2 and TRBJ1-2 provide the parts outside the CDR3, is GAGVSQSPSNKVTEKGKDVELRCDPISGHTALYWYRQSLGQGLEFLIYFQGNSAPDKSGLPSDRFSAERTGGSVSTLTIQRTQQEDSAVYLCASSFDAIYGYTFGSGTRLTVV.

The chain couples TRBV18 to TRBJ1-1; 8 nucleotides match TRBD1. With V trimmed by 5 bases and J by 0 bases, 2 bases remained unmatched. CDR3 size: 14 residues. Per the germline V gene, CDR1 is KGHSH and CDR2 is LQKENI. The CDR3 DNA reads TGTGCCAGCTCAAAGGACAGGGTGAACACTGAAGCTTTCTTT. This encodes CASSKDRVNTEAFF.

The chain links TRBV28 to TRBJ2-5, with a possible D match to TRBD2 (7 bases). Trimming stripped 3 bases from V and 7 bases from J, with 24 bases between. This CDR3 contains 17 residues. The germline V gene encodes CDR1 MDHEN and CDR2 SYDVKM. DNA of the CDR3: TGTGCCAGCAGTTTCCCGGCGGGGGCCAATTTCCGGGGGACCCAGTACTTC. Protein sequence: CASSFPAGANFRGTQYF.

For the CDR3, the DNA is TGTGCCAGTAGTATAGAGGGACAGCGAGTTGAAGCTTTCTTT. Its protein product is CASSIEGQRVEAFF. The gene calls are TRBV19 and TRBJ1-1; 7 bases are a match to TRBD1. The trim removed 0 bases at V and 7 bases at J, leaving 5 bases unmatched. From germline, CDR1 is LNHDA and CDR2 SQIVND (reference sequence). There are 14 residues in the CDR3.

The rearrangement uses TRBV11-3 and TRBJ2-1; 11 bases line up with TRBD2. With 2 bases clipped from V and 8 bases from J, the junction kept 5 bases outside the gene matches. Germline V lookup: CDR1 SGHNT, CDR2 YENEEA. This CDR3 is built from 15 residues. The CDR3 DNA reads TGTGCCAGCAGCTTAAGACTAGCGGGATTCGATGAGCAGTTCTTC. Translation: CASSLRLAGFDEQFF.

This chain uses TRBV27 with TRBJ1-1, with D perhaps matching TRBD1 (6 bases). V lost 0 bases to trimming and J lost 5 bases, with 13 bases between them. The CDR3 totals 15 residues. The germline gives CDR1 MNHEY, CDR2 SMNVEV (reference sequence). CDR3 bases: TGTGCCAGCAGTTTATCCTCAGGGGTCGGGACTGAAGCTTTCTTT. It yields the protein CASSLSSGVGTEAFF.

This clone was recorded once. The rearrangement links TRBV2 to TRBJ2-1, with 9 nucleotides matching TRBD2. The junction had 10 bases not matched to a gene; V was cut back by 6 bases and J by 4 bases. CDR3 length equals 16 residues. CDR1 and CDR2 (germline): SNHLY, FYNNEI. The CDR3 nucleotides are TGTGCCAGCAGCGGTGGTCTAGCGGGGTCTTACAATGAGCAGTTCTTC. Protein sequence: CASSGGLAGSYNEQFF.

J is TRBJ1-1 and V is TRBV30, with D possibly being TRBD1 (6 bases). CDR1 and CDR2 (germline): GTSNPN, SVGIG (reference sequence). The CDR3 has 17 amino acids. Trimming took 0 bases from V and 1 from J, leaving 18 bases between them. The DNA for the CDR3 is TGTGCCTGGAGTGTCGGCGGGAAGGGGGGGCGGAACACTGAAGCTTTCTTT. Its translation is CAWSVGGKGGRNTEAFF.

The CDR3 DNA reads TGTGCCTGGAGAGTCGAAAACCAAGAGACCCAGTACTTC. This sequence encodes CAWRVENQETQYF. The V gene is TRBV30, the J gene TRBJ2-5; no reliable D call. CDR3 size: 13 residues. V was clipped by 3 bases and J by 0 bases, with 8 bases between them. Germline CDR1 and CDR2: GTSNPN and SVGIG (reference sequence).

The chain joins TRBV28 to TRBJ1-2; 7 bases are a match to TRBD1. Losses at the gene ends were 5 bases for V and 3 bases for J; bases not matched to a gene: 9. Per the germline V gene, CDR1 is MDHEN and CDR2 is SYDVKM. The CDR3 covers 15 residues. CDR3 DNA sequence: TGTGCCAGCAGTCCAGGGACAGAAGGAGACTATGGCTACACCTTC. Protein sequence: CASSPGTEGDYGYTF.

The chain has TRBV7-2 and TRBJ2-2; 10 nucleotides line up with TRBD2. V trimming: 5 bases; J trimming: 3 bases; junction bases outside the gene matches: 9. This CDR3 contains 17 residues. Germline V gene sequence: CDR1 SGHTA, CDR2 FQGNSA. The CDR3 region has the DNA TGTGCCAGCAGCCCGTCAAGCGGGGGGGCTTACACCGGGGAGCTGTTTTTT. Its protein is CASSPSSGGAYTGELFF.

The CDR3 nucleotides read TGCGCCAGCAGCTTGTCGGGAGAGACCCAGTACTTC. Its translation: CASSLSGETQYF. The rearrangement joins TRBV5-1 to TRBJ2-5, with D hard to call. The CDR3 loop spans 12 amino acids. Germline assignment: CDR1 SGHRS and CDR2 YFSETQ. Trimming cost V 1 base and J 4 bases, with 5 bases left between them.

The V call is TRBV2, the J call TRBJ1-5; D call uncertain. The CDR3 is 15 amino acids. The V end lost 3 bases, the J end lost 1 base, and 10 bases lay between the germline ends. Germline CDR1 and CDR2: SNHLY and FYNNEI. In DNA, the CDR3 is TGTGCCAGCAGTGAGGGCAGAACAAGCAATCAGCCCCAGCATTTT. The encoded protein is CASSEGRTSNQPQHF.

On this clone itself: Other DNA sequences from this sample encode an identical CDR3 as well. The rearrangement uses TRBV27 and TRBJ2-2; D may be TRBD1 (6 bases). The germline V gene has CDR1 MNHEY and CDR2 SMNVEV (reference sequence). This CDR3 is built from 15 residues. Between the trimmed V and J ends, which lost 1 base and 0 bases, there was a span of 6 bases. CDR3 DNA: TGTGCCAGCAGTTTATACAGGGCGAACACCGGGGAGCTGTTTTTT. It codes for CASSLYRANTGELFF.

V is TRBV6-5 and J is TRBJ1-1; D gene uncertain. Germline lookup yields CDR1 MNHEY and CDR2 SVGAGI. This CDR3 contains 16 residues. V was pared by 0 bases and J by 6 bases, with 17 bases between. The CDR3: CASSYSLGLGRAEAFF. CDR3 DNA: TGTGCCAGCAGTTACTCGCTAGGGCTCGGTCGTGCTGAAGCTTTCTTT.

The V call is TRBV24-1, the J call TRBJ2-1; D is uncertain. Germline V gene data show CDR1 as KGHDR and CDR2 as SFDVKD. The CDR3 contains 13 residues. The V end lost 6 bases, the J end lost 1 base, and 6 bases lay between the germline ends. CDR3 bases: TGTGCCACCAGTCAAACGTCCTACAATGAGCAGTTCTTC. Translating it yields CATSQTSYNEQFF.

This sequence joins TRBV5-6 and TRBJ1-6; a possible D gene is TRBD1 (6 bases). CDR1 is SGHDT and CDR2 is YYEEEE in the germline V gene. The CDR3 is 16 amino acids. Trimming removed 0 bases at V and 0 bases at J, with 7 bases between. The CDR3 protein is CASSLGGGSYNSPLHF. The CDR3, as DNA: TGTGCCAGCAGCTTGGGAGGGGGCTCCTATAATTCACCCCTCCACTTT.

CDR3: CASKAGQGVREFF. In DNA form, the CDR3 reads TGTGCCAGTAAAGCGGGACAGGGTGTTAGGGAGTTCTTC. This sequence joins TRBV19 and TRBJ2-1; TRBD1 agrees at 9 bases. The junction had 12 bases not matched to a gene; V was cut back by 7 bases and J by 14 bases. CDR1 LNHDA and CDR2 SQIVND come from the germline V gene (reference sequence). The CDR3 has 13 residues. The full variable domain, its missing parts supplied by reference TRBV19 and TRBJ2-1, is DGGITQSPKYLFRKEGQNVTLSCEQNLNHDAMYWYRQDPGQGLRLIYYSQIVNDFQKGDIAEGYSVSREKKESFPLTVTSAQKNPTAFYLCASKAGQGVREFFGPGTRLTVL.

This chain joins TRBV28 and TRBJ2-5; TRBD2 might be the D (5 bases). This CDR3 is 14 amino acids long. Germline V gene sequence: CDR1 MDHEN, CDR2 SYDVKM. The germline V and J ends were trimmed by 5 bases and 5 bases, with 15 bases remaining between them. CDR3 nucleotides: TGTGCCAGCAGTACCGGGCCGAGGGTGGAGACCCAGTACTTC. Its protein is CASSTGPRVETQYF.

The chain has TRBV30 and TRBJ1-6; 9 bases are shared with TRBD1. CDR3 length: 15 residues. Germline CDR1 reads GTSNPN; CDR2 reads SVGIG (reference sequence). The J segment lost 1 base and the V segment lost 3 bases, leaving 1 base of the junction unmatched. In DNA form, the CDR3 reads TGTGCCTGGAGACAGGGGGCTTCCTATAATTCACCCCTCCACTTT. Its translation: CAWRQGASYNSPLHF.

CDR3 sequence reads: CASSLVVGGDNEQFF. For the CDR3, the DNA is TGTGCCAGCAGCTTGGTGGTGGGAGGGGACAATGAGCAGTTCTTC. The chain links TRBV5-4 to TRBJ2-1; TRBD2 aligns across 7 bases. Germline V gene sequence: CDR1 SGHNT, CDR2 YYREEE (reference sequence). The CDR3 runs to 15 residues. Trimming cost V 0 bases and J 5 bases; bases outside gene matches: 5.

The table lists this clone with a count of one. The chain employs TRBV4-3 and TRBJ1-2, with a tentative D call TRBD1 (5 bases). The germline CDR1 and CDR2 sequences are LGHNA and YSLEER. CDR3 length: 16 residues. V was pared by 0 bases and J by 2 bases, with 13 bases between. The CDR3 DNA follows: TGCGCCAGCAGCCAAGATCTCCCGGGGGTAAACTATGGCTACACCTTC. Residues: CASSQDLPGVNYGYTF.

The count of this clone is one. This chain links TRBV4-3 with TRBJ2-7; unclear D gene. Trimming left V 0 bases short and J 3 bases short, with 9 bases between. Per germline, CDR1 LGHNA and CDR2 YSLEER. This CDR3 has 14 residues. In DNA form, the CDR3 reads TGCGCCAGCAGCCAAGAGGTAGCTGGCTACGAGCAGTACGTC. Amino acid sequence: CASSQEVAGYEQYV.

In nucleotides, the CDR3 is TGTGCCAGCAGCCCTGGCGGAGGGGTCACTGAAGCTTTCTTT. Translated, it gives CASSPGGGVTEAFF. V is TRBV11-2 and J is TRBJ1-1; D possibly corresponds to TRBD1 (5 bases). Germline CDR1 SGHAT, CDR2 FQNNGV. The germline V and J ends were trimmed by 5 bases and 4 bases, with 14 bases remaining between them. The CDR3 loop spans 14 amino acids.

The genes are TRBV2 and TRBJ1-4; D ambiguous. The CDR3 runs 16 residues. Germline-derived CDR1 and CDR2 are SNHLY and FYNNEI. V lost 1 base and J 4 bases, leaving 13 bases between the germline ends. CDR3 coding DNA: TGTGCCAGCAGTGAAGAGGATAGGCAGTATAATGAAAAACTGTTTTTT. This gives the protein CASSEEDRQYNEKLFF. Full variable domain (rest looked up from reference TRBV2 and TRBJ1-4): EPEVTQTPSHQVTQMGQEVILRCVPISNHLYFYWYRQILGQKVEFLVSFYNNEISEKSEIFDDQFSVERPDGSNFTLKIRSTKLEDSAMYFCASSEEDRQYNEKLFFGSGTQLSVL.

The chain recombines TRBV2 with TRBJ2-7, with 7 bases fitting TRBD1. This CDR3 spans 11 amino acids. Germline CDR1 and CDR2: SNHLY and FYNNEI. V lost 5 bases, J lost 6 bases, and 1 base stayed unmatched. CDR3 loop: CASSRQGEQYV. The CDR3 nucleotides are TGTGCCAGCAGTCGACAGGGCGAGCAGTACGTC.

The chain couples TRBV5-1 to TRBJ2-3; the match to TRBD2 covers 16 bases. The CDR3 extends over 18 amino acids. The trim removed 5 bases at V and 2 bases at J, leaving 8 bases unmatched. Germline V gene sequence: CDR1 SGHRS, CDR2 YFSETQ. The CDR3 spells CASRQTGTSGGATDTQYF. CDR3 nucleotides: TGCGCCAGCAGGCAAACCGGGACTAGCGGGGGGGCCACAGATACGCAGTATTTT.